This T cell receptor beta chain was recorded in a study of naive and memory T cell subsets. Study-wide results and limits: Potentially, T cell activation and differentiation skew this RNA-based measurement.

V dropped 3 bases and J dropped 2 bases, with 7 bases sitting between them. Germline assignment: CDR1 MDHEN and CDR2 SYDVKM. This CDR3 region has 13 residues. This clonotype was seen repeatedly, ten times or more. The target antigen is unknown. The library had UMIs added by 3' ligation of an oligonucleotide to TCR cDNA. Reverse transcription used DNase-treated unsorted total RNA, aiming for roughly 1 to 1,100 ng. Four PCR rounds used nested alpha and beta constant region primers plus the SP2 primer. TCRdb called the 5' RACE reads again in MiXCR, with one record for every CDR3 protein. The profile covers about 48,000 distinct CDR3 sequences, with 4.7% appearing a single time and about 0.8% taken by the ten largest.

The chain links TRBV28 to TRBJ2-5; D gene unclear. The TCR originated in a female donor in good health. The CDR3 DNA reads TGTGCCAGCAGTTTTCTCCAGCAAGAGACCCAGTACTTC. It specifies CASSFLQQETQYF.